Sequencing of this T cell receptor (beta chain) was carried out in a study of identical twins. MiXCR, run by TCRdb on the 5' RACE reads, gives a single entry per CDR3 protein. The sample carries 500,000 or so distinct CDR3 sequences, 14% recorded once. This clonotype appeared a few times. Its specificity is not known. Regarding the study as a whole: Its conclusions, products of cross-sectional statistical analysis, did not come from following the same donors.

This CDR3 is 14 amino acids long. With 4 bases clipped from V and 5 bases from J, the junction kept 4 bases outside the gene matches. Germline CDR1 reads MNHEY; CDR2 reads SVGAGI. This sample also appeared in a second study, on yellow fever vaccine responses in identical twins. As that report states: Vaccine T cell responses of twins reportedly seemed partly convergent and partly personalized.

The source material was CD4+ T cells sorted from blood. The rearrangement joins TRBV6-5 to TRBJ2-2; 7 nucleotides line up with TRBD1. This TCR was sampled from a woman aged 18 to 35 in good health. CDR3 DNA sequence: TGTGCCAGCAGTTCGACAGGGCAAACCGGGGAGCTGTTTTTT. It specifies CASSSTGQTGELFF.